These 14 T cell receptor beta chains share one sample of origin, sequenced in a study of a mutant IDH1 vaccine in newly diagnosed glioma. Time point in this sample: baseline, week 1 (first vaccination visit). Treatment defined: pre-vaccination baseline after standard-of-care therapy. This table comes from immunoSEQ multiplex PCR, and its TCRdb copy is limited to in-frame clones, with some not included. The table includes about 27,000 clones, just over 90% detected once. The specimen was PBMCs, collected from a glioma patient treated with radiotherapy, temozolomide or both. The receptor set was obtained from a middle-aged man with glioma.

This clone was seen a single time. The genes are TRBV11-2 and TRBJ2-7; D possibly matches TRBD1 or TRBD2 (5 bases each). Germline lookup yields CDR1 SGHAT and CDR2 FQNNGV. Trimming took 1 base from V and 3 from J, leaving 7 bases between them. The CDR3 totals 13 residues. In DNA, the CDR3 is TGTGCCAGCAGCTTAGGAGGGGTCTACGAGCAGTACTTC. This translates into CASSLGGVYEQYF.

This chain joins TRBV6-6 and TRBJ2-7; 8 bases are a match to TRBD1. Per germline, CDR1 MNHNY and CDR2 SVGAGI (reference sequence). There are 13 residues in the CDR3. V gave up 10 bases and J gave up 6 bases; unmatched junction bases: 11. The CDR3 nucleotides are TGTGCCACCACGGACAGGGACGGTCGCGAGCAGTACTTC. Translated, it gives CATTDRDGREQYF.

V usage is TRBV30 and J usage is TRBJ2-6, with a possible D match to TRBD2 (5 bases). From germline, CDR1 is GTSNPN and CDR2 SVGIG (reference sequence). This CDR3 region has 14 residues. The V and J ends lost 6 bases and 4 bases respectively, with 13 bases between them. CDR3 DNA sequence: TGTGCCTGCCTGGTCAGCGGAGGGGCCAACGTCCTGACTTTC. Its translation is CACLVSGGANVLTF.

The rearrangement uses TRBV6-5 and TRBJ1-2, with 7 bases matching TRBD1. The CDR3 runs to 12 residues. Trimming at V came to 6 bases and at J to 8 bases, leaving 6 bases not matched to a gene. Germline lookup yields CDR1 MNHEY and CDR2 SVGAGI. Written as DNA, the CDR3 is TGTGCCAGCAGAGAGACAGGGTTCGGCTACACCTTC. This gives the protein CASRETGFGYTF.

The chain has TRBV7-6 and TRBJ2-7; D may be TRBD2 (6 bases). The germline gives CDR1 SGHVS, CDR2 FNYEAQ. The CDR3 runs 15 residues. V shed 0 bases and J shed 7 bases, with 16 bases lying between them. For the CDR3, the DNA is TGTGCCAGCAGCTTAGCGGGAGGACCCTCGGGGGAGCAGTACTTC. Translation gives CASSLAGGPSGEQYF.

V and J are TRBV30 and TRBJ2-4, with D perhaps matching TRBD2 (5 bases). The CDR3 has 15 residues. With 2 bases removed from V and 0 bases from J, the gap between germline ends came to 11 bases. Germline CDR1 GTSNPN, CDR2 SVGIG (reference sequence). CDR3 sequence (DNA): TGTGCCTGGAGTCCACTCGGACTAGCCAAAAACATTCAGTACTTC. Amino acids: CAWSPLGLAKNIQYF.

This clone has just one count. The CDR3 DNA reads as TGTGCCTGGAGTAGGAACAGGGTCGGTGGAAACACCATATATTTT. Encoded protein: CAWSRNRVGGNTIYF. V is TRBV30 and J is TRBJ1-3, with D tentatively TRBD1 (6 bases). The CDR3 is 15 residues long. V dropped 2 bases and J dropped 3 bases, with 14 bases sitting between them. In germline, CDR1 is GTSNPN, CDR2 SVGIG (reference sequence).

The V and J genes are TRBV6-5 and TRBJ2-3; a weak D match, TRBD1 (6 bases). Germline V gene data show CDR1 as MNHEY and CDR2 as SVGAGI. V lost 5 bases and J lost 10, with 13 bases in between. This CDR3 region has 12 residues. The CDR3 spells CASSQQGYAQYF. CDR3 bases: TGTGCCAGCAGTCAACAGGGTTATGCGCAGTATTTT.

This clone was found once. The J gene is TRBJ1-5, the V gene TRBV6-1; weak D call: TRBD1 (5 bases). The germline V gene has CDR1 MNHNS and CDR2 SASEGT. There are 13 residues in the CDR3. V was shortened by 6 bases and J by 3 bases, with 9 bases between the two germline ends. CDR3 sequence (DNA): TGTGCCAGCAGGCGACAGTCCAATCAGCCCCAGCATTTT. It codes for CASRRQSNQPQHF.

This sequence joins TRBV5-6 and TRBJ1-1; a possible D gene is TRBD1 (6 bases). In germline, CDR1 is SGHDT, CDR2 YYEEEE. This CDR3 has 16 amino acids. V was cut by 0 bases and J by 3 bases, with 15 bases left in between. The CDR3 sequence: CASSLVRTDLDTEAFF. The CDR3 nucleotides are TGTGCCAGCAGCTTGGTACGGACAGATTTGGACACTGAAGCTTTCTTT.

This sequence joins TRBV4-1 and TRBJ1-4; D uncertain. Germline V gives CDR1 MGHRA, CDR2 YSYEKL. V gave up 0 bases and J gave up 11 bases, with 7 bases separating them. This CDR3 region has 12 residues. CDR3 sequence: CASSQDQRKLFF. For the CDR3, the DNA is TGCGCCAGCAGCCAAGATCAGAGGAAACTGTTTTTT.

The chain joins TRBV2 to TRBJ2-1; 7 bases fit TRBD1. The length of the CDR3 is 14 residues. V was pared by 6 bases and J by 6 bases, with 8 bases of the junction left unmatched. Looked up from germline, CDR1 is SNHLY and CDR2 is FYNNEI. The CDR3 sequence is CASSRGSSRNEQFF. The CDR3 DNA reads TGTGCCAGCAGCAGGGGGTCCTCCCGCAATGAGCAGTTCTTC.

The gene calls are TRBV25-1 and TRBJ2-7; 9 nucleotides line up with TRBD2. The CDR3 runs to 17 residues. CDR1 and CDR2 from the germline V gene are MGHDK and SYGVNS. V lost 2 bases and J lost 2; bases outside the gene matches: 10. The CDR3 protein is CASSETAGGPRAYEQYF. As DNA, the CDR3 is TGTGCCAGCAGTGAAACTGCGGGAGGGCCGAGGGCCTACGAGCAGTACTTC.

The chain uses TRBV5-6 and TRBJ1-2; 11 nucleotides align to TRBD1. CDR1 and CDR2 from the germline V gene are SGHDT and YYEEEE. The V and J ends lost 2 bases and 4 bases, in that order; junction bases with no gene match: 10. This CDR3 has 17 amino acids. The CDR3 DNA sequence: TGTGCCAGCAGCTTAACGGGACAGGGGGTCCGTCGCTATGGCTACACCTTC. Translated, it gives CASSLTGQGVRRYGYTF.